The T cell receptor beta chain under discussion was sequenced for a study of T cell responses to AZD1222 COVID-19 vaccine. General observations from the study: Recipients of AZD1222 seropositive at baseline numbered only 5 or 6. Once two AZD1222 doses were given, Spike-specific TCR breadth and depth went up.

Using immunoSEQ multiplex PCR, the repertoire was profiled, and TCRdb retains in-frame clones only, with some absent. The data show under 55,000 clones, roughly 80% seen once. Turning to this clone: Its antigen is still unknown.

V was pared by 9 bases and J by 1 base, with 5 bases of the junction left unmatched. Germline CDR1 reads SNHLY; CDR2 reads FYNNEI. The CDR3 sequence is 14 residues long. The sequence derives from an adult in good health. The chain couples TRBV2 to TRBJ2-7; 11 bases align to TRBD1. This specimen was peripheral blood, taken on day 0 of AZD1222 vaccination. Here the CDR3 reads CASGQGAPSYEQYF. CDR3 coding DNA: TGTGCCAGTGGACAGGGGGCTCCTTCCTACGAGCAGTACTTC.